This note documents a single TCR beta chain sequence. Germline lookup yields CDR1 SGHTA and CDR2 FQGNSA. Trimming removed 4 bases at V and 3 bases at J, with 4 bases between. CDR3 length equals 12 residues. This record comes from a study of hypomethylating agent response in myelodysplastic syndrome. Turning to the study itself: Most often mutated was TET2, found in about 45% of the 11 patients.

The assay was immunoSEQ multiplex PCR, and TCRdb's table has in-frame clones only and misses some. The sample contains thousands of clones, roughly 82% of which appear only once. The receptor was derived from a human donor with myelodysplastic syndrome. V and J are TRBV7-2 and TRBJ1-5; D is unclear. The sequences come from bone marrow, collected before or after starting hypomethylating agent treatment for myelodysplastic syndrome (not recorded which). The CDR3 protein is CASSYYNQPQHF. The CDR3 DNA reads as TGTGCCAGCAGCTACTACAATCAGCCCCAGCATTTT.